Listed below are T cell receptor beta chains from one sample, sequenced in a study of T cell repertoires in cytomegalovirus infection. In TCRdb, the reads were re-called with MiXCR into one record per CDR3 protein. The table shows around 260,000 distinct CDR3 sequences, with roughly 24% occurring only once. The sequencing sample was made of PBMCs. Receptors were obtained from a human donor in good health (CMV status not recorded). Some clones in this sample may be carry-over from other donors' samples. CDR3s include the opening cysteine and the closing phenylalanine or tryptophan. D genes are given only for firm matches. A row's size may be missing; if present it is once, few, many or a size class.

j_gene: TRBJ2-1; v_gene: TRBV7-2; len: 13; d_gene: .; abundance: many; CDR3nt: TGTGCCAGCGTCCGACAGAACTACAATGAGCAGTTCTTC; CDR3aa: CASVRQNYNEQFF
j_gene: TRBJ2-3; v_gene: TRBV20-1; len: 13; d_gene: .; abundance: .; CDR3nt: TGCAGTGCTAATGAGCGGCGCACAGATACGCAGTATTTT; CDR3aa: CSANERRTDTQYF
j_gene: TRBJ2-4; v_gene: TRBV15; len: 13; d_gene: .; abundance: many; CDR3nt: TGTGCCACCAGCAGAGGGAGGGAAAACATTCAGTACTTC; CDR3aa: CATSRGRENIQYF
j_gene: TRBJ2-1; v_gene: TRBV28; len: 14; d_gene: .; abundance: once; CDR3nt: TGTGCCAGCATGGTGGGGGGCCAGGTCAATGAGCAGTTCTTC; CDR3aa: CASMVGGQVNEQFF
j_gene: TRBJ2-5; v_gene: TRBV5-5; len: 14; d_gene: .; abundance: .; CDR3nt: TGTGCCAGCAGCTTGGTGGTAGTCCAAGAGACCCAGTACTTC; CDR3aa: CASSLVVVQETQYF
j_gene: TRBJ1-4; v_gene: TRBV11-2; len: 17; d_gene: .; abundance: many; CDR3nt: TGTGCCAGCAGCTTAGTGGTCACCTCACCAACTAATGAAAAACTGTTTTTT; CDR3aa: CASSLVVTSPTNEKLFF
j_gene: TRBJ2-3; v_gene: TRBV7-2; len: 17; d_gene: TRBD2; abundance: .; CDR3nt: TGTGCCAACAGCTTGAGCCTGAGCGGGACCGGCACAGATACGCAGTATTTT; CDR3aa: CANSLSLSGTGTDTQYF
j_gene: TRBJ1-1; v_gene: TRBV5-1; len: 14; d_gene: .; abundance: .; CDR3nt: TGCGCCAGCAGCTTGGTGCAGATGAACACTGAAGCTTTCTTT; CDR3aa: CASSLVQMNTEAFF
j_gene: TRBJ2-1; v_gene: TRBV7-2; len: 15; d_gene: .; abundance: many; CDR3nt: TGTGCCAGCAGCCCCTCGGCCCAACACTACAATGAGCAGTTCTTC; CDR3aa: CASSPSAQHYNEQFF
j_gene: TRBJ2-7; v_gene: TRBV12-3/TRBV12-4; len: 14; d_gene: .; abundance: few; CDR3nt: TGTGCCAGCAGTTTATTCCCCACAGACGACGAGCAGTACTTC; CDR3aa: CASSLFPTDDEQYF
j_gene: TRBJ2-3; v_gene: TRBV29-1; len: 14; d_gene: .; abundance: many; CDR3nt: TGCAGCGCTGGATCAGGGATTGGAGCAGATACGCAGTATTTT; CDR3aa: CSAGSGIGADTQYF
j_gene: TRBJ1-4; v_gene: TRBV29-1; len: 14; d_gene: TRBD1; abundance: .; CDR3nt: TGCAGCGCCATCAGGGGGCGGGATAATGAAAAACTGTTTTTT; CDR3aa: CSAIRGRDNEKLFF
j_gene: TRBJ1-5; v_gene: TRBV6-8; len: 14; d_gene: .; abundance: .; CDR3nt: TGTGCCAGCAGTTACGGGTCAGGGGATCAGCCCCAGCATTTT; CDR3aa: CASSYGSGDQPQHF
j_gene: TRBJ1-5; v_gene: TRBV5-1; len: 14; d_gene: .; abundance: .; CDR3nt: TGCGCCAGCAGCTTGGGAAAGGAAAATCAGCCCCGGCATTTT; CDR3aa: CASSLGKENQPRHF
j_gene: TRBJ2-3; v_gene: TRBV7-2; len: 13; d_gene: .; abundance: many; CDR3nt: TGTGCCAGCAGCTACTCTTTGGCAGATACGCAGTATTTT; CDR3aa: CASSYSLADTQYF
j_gene: TRBJ1-1; v_gene: TRBV28; len: 12; d_gene: .; abundance: many; CDR3nt: TGTGCCAGCAGTTTAACGGCCAGGGAGGCTTTCTTT; CDR3aa: CASSLTAREAFF
j_gene: TRBJ2-7; v_gene: TRBV20-1; len: 13; d_gene: TRBD1; abundance: .; CDR3nt: TGCAGTGCCCCCCGGACAGGGACCTACGAGCAGTACTTC; CDR3aa: CSAPRTGTYEQYF
j_gene: TRBJ1-1; v_gene: TRBV5-6; len: 12; d_gene: .; abundance: few; CDR3nt: TGTGCCAGCAGCTTCGACAGCGGGGAAGCTTTCTTT; CDR3aa: CASSFDSGEAFF
j_gene: TRBJ2-7; v_gene: TRBV7-2; len: 11; d_gene: TRBD2; abundance: many; CDR3nt: TGTGCCAGCAGTAGCGGGATCGGGCAGTACTTC; CDR3aa: CASSSGIGQYF
j_gene: TRBJ2-3; v_gene: TRBV28; len: 14; d_gene: .; abundance: .; CDR3nt: TGTGCCAGCAGTTTATCGACAGGCCCAGATACGCAGTATTTT; CDR3aa: CASSLSTGPDTQYF
j_gene: TRBJ2-1; v_gene: TRBV29-1; len: 13; d_gene: .; abundance: .; CDR3nt: TGCAGCTCTCTGGGGGGAGCCTACAATGAGCAGTTCTTC; CDR3aa: CSSLGGAYNEQFF
j_gene: TRBJ1-1; v_gene: TRBV25-1; len: 11; d_gene: .; abundance: many; CDR3nt: TGTGCCAGTACACGGAACACTGAAGCTTTCTTT; CDR3aa: CASTRNTEAFF
j_gene: TRBJ2-2; v_gene: TRBV11-2; len: 17; d_gene: .; abundance: .; CDR3nt: TGTGCCAGCAGCTTAGGGAGAAGGGAAAGTAACACCGGGGAGCTGTTTTTT; CDR3aa: CASSLGRRESNTGELFF